The 26 T cell receptor beta chains below come from one sample, sequenced in a study of T cell repertoires in Merkel cell carcinoma. Libraries were prepared by immunoSEQ multiplex PCR; TCRdb keeps only in-frame clonotypes and omits some of them. Seen here are about 14,000 clones, approximately 73% observed once, and the top ten hold 17%. The sequenced sample was tumor tissue. These receptor sequences come from an adult with Merkel cell carcinoma.

CDR3 sequence: CASSPGGEAPNSPLHF. As DNA, the CDR3 is TGTGCCAGCAGCCCAGGGGGGGAAGCCCCGAATTCACCCCTCCACTTT. This chain uses TRBV3-1 (or the pseudogene TRBV3-2) with TRBJ1-6; TRBD1 agrees at 7 bases. CDR1 is LGHDT, CDR2 YNNKEL, per germline (reference sequence). The CDR3 has 16 residues. V shed 4 bases and J 7 bases; nucleotides not matched to a gene: 10.

This rearrangement joins TRBV18 to TRBJ1-2, with D possibly matching TRBD1 (5 bases). The length of the CDR3 is 14 residues. Germline V gene sequence: CDR1 KGHSH, CDR2 LQKENI. With 1 base removed from V and 3 bases from J, the gap between germline ends came to 9 bases. In nucleotides, the CDR3 is TGTGCCAGCTCACCACAGGGGAAGGACTATGGCTACACCTTC. Translation gives CASSPQGKDYGYTF.

V usage is TRBV7-8 and J usage is TRBJ1-5; D is unclear. The V gene lost 0 bases and the J gene lost 2 bases, with 14 bases spanning the gap. Germline V gene sequence: CDR1 SGHVS, CDR2 FQNEAQ. This CDR3 region has 17 residues. CDR3 coding DNA: TGTGCCAGCAGCTTAGCTGGGGAGTGGTCTGGCAATCAGCCCCAGCATTTT. It encodes CASSLAGEWSGNQPQHF.

This chain links TRBV5-8 with TRBJ1-1; D is unresolved. The CDR3 has 14 residues. Looked up from germline, CDR1 is SGHTS and CDR2 is YDEGEE. V lost 6 bases and J 0 bases, leaving 12 bases between the germline ends. CDR3 residues: CASTQRNMNTEAFF. CDR3 bases: TGTGCCAGCACTCAAAGGAACATGAACACTGAAGCTTTCTTT.

The V gene is TRBV6-4, the J gene TRBJ2-5; 8 bases match TRBD2. Germline trimming cut 0 bases from V and 2 bases from J; bases unmatched to any gene: 2. The CDR3 covers 15 residues. Looked up from germline, CDR1 is MRHNA and CDR2 is SNTAGT. The CDR3 loop is CASSDSASGQETQYF. The CDR3 DNA follows: TGTGCCAGCAGTGACTCTGCTAGCGGGCAAGAGACCCAGTACTTC.

The V gene is TRBV10-3, the J gene TRBJ2-1, with 12 bases lining up with TRBD2. V was clipped by 10 bases and J by 9 bases; unmatched bases: 10. The CDR3 sequence is 14 residues long. CDR1 is ENHRY, CDR2 SYGVKD, per germline. Here the CDR3 DNA reads TGTGCCACCAATCTAGCGGGGGGGCTAGGTGAGCAGTTCTTC. Translated: CATNLAGGLGEQFF.

V usage is TRBV27 and J usage is TRBJ1-2; no reliable D call. Per germline, CDR1 MNHEY and CDR2 SMNVEV (reference sequence). There are 13 residues in the CDR3. V shed 5 bases and J shed 3 bases, with 10 bases lying between them. CDR3 protein: CASSIGIHYGYTF. DNA of the CDR3: TGTGCCAGCAGTATCGGCATTCACTATGGCTACACCTTC.

This chain uses TRBV11-3 with TRBJ2-3, with D perhaps assigned TRBD1 or TRBD2 (5 bases each). CDR1 is SGHNT and CDR2 is YENEEA in the germline V gene. V was clipped by 4 bases and J by 8 bases, with 25 bases between them. The CDR3 has 17 amino acids. The CDR3 nucleotides are TGTGCCAGCAGCTCCCGCCATGGGTCCCAGCTTGGGGGTACGCAGTATTTT. This gives the protein CASSSRHGSQLGGTQYF.

The chain carries TRBV29-1 and TRBJ2-7; D is unclear. V lost 1 base and J 11 bases, leaving 12 bases between the germline ends. Germline loops: CDR1 SQVTM, CDR2 ANQGSEA. CDR3 length: 11 amino acids. CDR3 protein: CSVEVVGGKYF. The CDR3 DNA is TGCAGCGTTGAAGTTGTGGGTGGGAAGTACTTC.

The chain uses TRBV2 and TRBJ2-6; TRBD1 matches at 11 bases. Unmatched junction bases numbered 6, after V lost 4 bases and J lost 4 bases. The germline V gene has CDR1 SNHLY and CDR2 FYNNEI. The CDR3 consists of 17 residues. CDR3 DNA sequence: TGTGCCAGCAGTGCTCGGACAGGGGGCGCCGGGGCCAACGTCCTGACTTTC. Its protein is CASSARTGGAGANVLTF.

This chain connects TRBV14 to TRBJ2-2; TRBD2 might be the D (6 bases). Per the germline V gene, CDR1 is SGHDN and CDR2 is FVKESK. Deletions cut 4 bases from V and 4 bases from J, with 10 bases between. This CDR3 is 14 amino acids long. The CDR3 DNA sequence: TGTGCCAGCAGCCGAGCGGGTACCACCGGGGAGCTGTTTTTT. Its translation is CASSRAGTTGELFF. Drawing the rest from reference TRBV14 and TRBJ2-2, the complete variable domain is EAGVTQFPSHSVIEKGQTVTLRCDPISGHDNLYWYRRVMGKEIKFLLHFVKESKQDESGMPNNRFLAERTGGTYSTLKVQPAELEDSGVYFCASSRAGTTGELFFGEGSRLTVL.

This clone was seen a few times. The gene calls are TRBV5-5 and TRBJ2-2; tentatively, D is TRBD2 (5 bases). This CDR3 is 15 amino acids long. Trimming cost V 0 bases and J 2 bases, with 8 bases left between them. Germline V gene lookup returns CDR1 SGHKS and CDR2 YYEKEE (reference sequence). CDR3 bases: TGTGCCAGCAGCTTGGGGCGGGTCAACACCGGGGAGCTGTTTTTT. This translates into CASSLGRVNTGELFF. The full variable domain, with the rest looked up from reference TRBV5-5 and TRBJ2-2, is DAGVTQSPTHLIKTRGQQVTLRCSPISGHKSVSWYQQVLGQGPQFIFQYYEKEERGRGNFPDRFSARQFPNYSSELNVNALLLGDSALYLCASSLGRVNTGELFFGEGSRLTVL.

The chain employs TRBV28 and TRBJ1-5; D unresolved. Germline values: CDR1 MDHEN, CDR2 SYDVKM. V lost 3 bases to trimming and J lost 6 bases, with 12 bases between them. This CDR3 comprises 14 residues. CDR3 loop: CASSFWLKGQPQHF. The CDR3 coding sequence is TGTGCCAGCAGTTTTTGGCTGAAGGGTCAGCCCCAGCATTTT.

This chain links TRBV9 with TRBJ2-1; possible D gene TRBD2, 6 bases. The ends were cut back, 4 bases at V and 10 bases at J, with 15 bases in the middle. Germline CDR1 is SGDLS and CDR2 is YYNGEE. The CDR3 is 13 residues long. Written as DNA, the CDR3 is TGTGCCAGCAGCTTCCAAGCGGGCCGCGAGCAGTTCTTC. Its protein product is CASSFQAGREQFF.

The chain couples TRBV7-2 to TRBJ1-5; D gene unclear. Trimming removed 2 bases from V and 3 bases from J, with 8 bases in between. The CDR3 spans 14 residues. The germline gives CDR1 SGHTA, CDR2 FQGNSA. The chain's CDR3 is CASSLTRVNQPQHF. The CDR3, as DNA: TGTGCCAGCAGCTTAACGAGGGTCAATCAGCCCCAGCATTTT. The complete variable domain, with remaining parts taken from reference TRBV7-2 and TRBJ1-5, reads GAGVSQSPSNKVTEKGKDVELRCDPISGHTALYWYRQSLGQGLEFLIYFQGNSAPDKSGLPSDRFSAERTGGSVSTLTIQRTQQEDSAVYLCASSLTRVNQPQHFGDGTRLSIL.

V usage is TRBV2 and J usage is TRBJ1-1, with 8 positions matching TRBD1. From germline, CDR1 is SNHLY and CDR2 FYNNEI. This CDR3 is built from 15 residues. V lost 2 bases to trimming and J lost 5 bases; unmatched junction nucleotides: 7. CDR3 coding DNA: TGTGCCAGCAGTGAACAGGGGGCGGTCAATACTGAAGCTTTCTTT. Protein sequence: CASSEQGAVNTEAFF.

The V call is TRBV9, the J call TRBJ1-6; D unresolved. With 2 bases removed from V and 10 bases from J, the gap between germline ends came to 10 bases. CDR3 size: 13 residues. Germline loops: CDR1 SGDLS, CDR2 YYNGEE. For the CDR3, the DNA is TGTGCCAGCAGCGTGGAGGGTTACTCACCCCTCCACTTT. Translation gives CASSVEGYSPLHF. Looking up the rest from reference TRBV9 and TRBJ1-6 gives the full variable domain: DSGVTQTPKHLITATGQRVTLRCSPRSGDLSVYWYQQSLDQGLQFLIQYYNGEERAKGNILERFSAQQFPDLHSELNLSSLELGDSALYFCASSVEGYSPLHFGNGTRLTVT.

The chain is built from TRBV11-3 and TRBJ2-3; weak D call: TRBD1 (5 bases). Between the trimmed V and J ends, which lost 5 bases and 1 base, there was a span of 16 bases. This CDR3 contains 16 residues. The germline CDR1 and CDR2 sequences are SGHNT and YENEEA. This CDR3 reads CASSRQRMGGTDTQYF. CDR3 sequence (DNA): TGTGCCAGCAGCAGACAGAGGATGGGCGGCACAGATACGCAGTATTTT.

This clone was counted a single time. The chain recombines TRBV4-1 with TRBJ2-5; 8 bases are a match to TRBD2. This CDR3 comprises 15 residues. Germline values: CDR1 MGHRA, CDR2 YSYEKL. J gave up 5 bases and V 0 bases, and 5 bases lay outside the gene matches. The CDR3 reads CASSQDGTGGETQYF. DNA for the CDR3: TGCGCCAGCAGCCAAGATGGGACGGGAGGGGAGACCCAGTACTTC.

The V call is TRBV7-3, the J call TRBJ1-2; 8 bases match TRBD1. Unmatched junction bases numbered 9, after V lost 2 bases and J lost 7 bases. The CDR3 has 15 residues. CDR1 is SGHTA, CDR2 FQGTGA, per germline. The CDR3 sequence: CASSLFLGDRSGYTF. CDR3 bases: TGTGCCAGCAGCTTATTCTTGGGGGACAGGTCTGGCTACACCTTC.

CDR3 residues: CSVEKGLAAGNEQFF. DNA for the CDR3: TGCAGCGTTGAAAAGGGACTAGCGGCTGGCAATGAGCAGTTCTTC. The chain links TRBV29-1 to TRBJ2-1, with TRBD2 identical over 11 bases. The germline V gene encodes CDR1 SQVTM and CDR2 ANQGSEA. Trimming at V came to 2 bases and at J to 6 bases, leaving 6 bases not matched to a gene. This CDR3 is 15 amino acids long.

The chain carries TRBV7-2 and TRBJ1-4, with D tentatively TRBD1 (6 bases). Between the trimmed V and J ends, which lost 5 bases and 4 bases, there was a span of 11 bases. Germline values: CDR1 SGHTA, CDR2 FQGNSA. The CDR3 spans 14 residues. CDR3 nucleotides: TGTGCCAGCAGCCGGGACACCCTTAATGAAAAACTGTTTTTT. It translates to CASSRDTLNEKLFF. The entire variable domain, with the rest obtained from reference TRBV7-2 and TRBJ1-4, is as follows: GAGVSQSPSNKVTEKGKDVELRCDPISGHTALYWYRQSLGQGLEFLIYFQGNSAPDKSGLPSDRFSAERTGGSVSTLTIQRTQQEDSAVYLCASSRDTLNEKLFFGSGTQLSVL.

The V and J genes are TRBV6-5 and TRBJ1-2, with TRBD1 matching 9 bases. This CDR3 spans 14 amino acids. CDR1 and CDR2 from the germline V gene are MNHEY and SVGAGI. The junction had 6 bases not matched to a gene; V was cut back by 6 bases and J by 4 bases. DNA for the CDR3: TGTGCCAGCAGATCCGGGACAGGGACCTATGGCTACACCTTC. Translation gives CASRSGTGTYGYTF.

This chain links TRBV18 with TRBJ1-5; possibly TRBD1 for D (5 bases). The CDR3 has 15 amino acids. V shed 0 bases and J shed 5 bases, with 11 bases lying between them. The germline V gene has CDR1 KGHSH and CDR2 LQKENI. CDR3 DNA: TGTGCCAGCTCACCACCGGGTGGGGGGGATCAGCCCCAGCATTTT. This sequence encodes CASSPPGGGDQPQHF.

This chain uses TRBV2 with TRBJ2-1, with TRBD1 matching 8 bases. The CDR3 loop spans 17 amino acids. Germline-derived CDR1 and CDR2 are SNHLY and FYNNEI. V was clipped by 7 bases and J by 0 bases; unmatched bases: 11. CDR3 coding DNA: TGTGCCAGCACCGAAACCCGGGACAGGTTCTCCTACAATGAGCAGTTCTTC. Amino acid sequence: CASTETRDRFSYNEQFF. The variable domain in full, completed from reference TRBV2 and TRBJ2-1, reads EPEVTQTPSHQVTQMGQEVILRCVPISNHLYFYWYRQILGQKVEFLVSFYNNEISEKSEIFDDQFSVERPDGSNFTLKIRSTKLEDSAMYFCASTETRDRFSYNEQFFGPGTRLTVL.

The CDR3 DNA reads TGCAGCGTCTCCGGGACTAGCGGCGGCAATGAGCAGTTCTTC. This sequence encodes CSVSGTSGGNEQFF. The genes are TRBV29-1 and TRBJ2-1, with 11 bases identical to TRBD2. V lost 6 bases, J lost 6 bases, and 7 bases stayed unmatched. The germline CDR1 and CDR2 sequences are SQVTM and ANQGSEA. CDR3 length: 14 amino acids.